This T cell receptor (beta chain) was retrieved from a study of Ad26.COV2.S vaccination and SARS-CoV-2 variants. Turning to the study itself: Intramuscular Ad26.COV2.S at 5x10^10 or 1x10^11 viral particles.

A few counts support this clone. V was clipped by 5 bases and J by 6 bases, with 11 bases between them. Germline CDR1 and CDR2: SGHAT and FQNNGV. There are 13 residues in the CDR3. The repertoire was sequenced with immunoSEQ multiplex PCR; TCRdb's copy has only in-frame clones and lacks some. Of 300,000 to 350,000 clones in the sample, about 90% were seen once. Treatment denoted: 15 to 20 received Ad26.COV2.S at low or high dose, single or two shots; 5 received placebo; per-sample allocation not given. Sampling took place 63 days after the first vaccine or placebo injection. The sequenced sample was peripheral blood, obtained in a trial of Ad26.COV2.S vaccine versus placebo. This TCR was sampled from a person aged 18-60 years who received the Ad26.COV2.S COVID-19 vaccine or a placebo. The chain is built from TRBV11-2 and TRBJ1-5; D call uncertain. Here the CDR3 reads CASSRRTGQPQHF. DNA of the CDR3: TGTGCCAGCAGCCGCCGGACGGGTCAGCCCCAGCATTTT.